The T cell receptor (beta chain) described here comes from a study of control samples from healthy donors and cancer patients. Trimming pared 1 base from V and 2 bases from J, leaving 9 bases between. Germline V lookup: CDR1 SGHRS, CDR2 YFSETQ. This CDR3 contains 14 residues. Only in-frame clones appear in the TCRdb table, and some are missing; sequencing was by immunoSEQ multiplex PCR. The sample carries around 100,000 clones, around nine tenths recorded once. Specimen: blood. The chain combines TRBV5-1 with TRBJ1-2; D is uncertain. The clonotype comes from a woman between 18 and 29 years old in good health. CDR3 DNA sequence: TGCGCCAGCAGCTTGACGAAGGAGAACTATGGCTACACCTTC. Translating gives CASSLTKENYGYTF.